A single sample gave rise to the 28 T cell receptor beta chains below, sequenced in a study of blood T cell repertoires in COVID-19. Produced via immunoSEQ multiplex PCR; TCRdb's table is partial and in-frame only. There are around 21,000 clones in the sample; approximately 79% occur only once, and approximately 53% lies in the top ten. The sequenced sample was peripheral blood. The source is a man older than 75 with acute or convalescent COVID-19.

CDR3 sequence (DNA): TGTGCCAGCAGCTTCTCGGGGGGCTCTGGGGCCAACGTCCTGACTTTC. Translation gives CASSFSGGSGANVLTF. The chain links TRBV7-9 to TRBJ2-6; the match to TRBD2 covers 7 bases. With 3 bases clipped from V and 0 bases from J, the junction kept 2 bases outside the gene matches. This CDR3 has 16 amino acids. Germline lookup yields CDR1 SEHNR and CDR2 FQNEAQ (reference sequence).

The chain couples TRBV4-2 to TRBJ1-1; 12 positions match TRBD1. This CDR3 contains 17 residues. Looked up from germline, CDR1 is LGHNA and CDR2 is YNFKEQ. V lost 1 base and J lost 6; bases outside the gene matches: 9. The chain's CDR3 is CASSQARGDRGQSEAFF. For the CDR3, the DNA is TGTGCCAGCAGCCAAGCAAGGGGGGACAGGGGGCAGTCTGAAGCTTTCTTT.

The CDR3 spells CASSPGLAVTGELFF. CDR3 coding DNA: TGTGCCAGCTCACCGGGACTAGCGGTCACCGGGGAGCTGTTTTTT. The chain carries TRBV18 and TRBJ2-2; 11 bases are shared with TRBD2. CDR3 length: 15 residues. Germline-derived CDR1 and CDR2 are KGHSH and LQKENI. The J segment lost 4 bases and the V segment lost 3 bases, leaving 1 base of the junction unmatched.

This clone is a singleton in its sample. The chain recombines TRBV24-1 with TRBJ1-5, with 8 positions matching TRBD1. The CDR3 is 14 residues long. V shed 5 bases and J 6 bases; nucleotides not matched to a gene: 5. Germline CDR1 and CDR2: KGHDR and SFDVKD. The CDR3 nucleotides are TGTGCCACCAGTGGACCAGGGGGCGGTCAGCCCCAGCATTTT. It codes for CATSGPGGGQPQHF.

In DNA, the CDR3 is TGTGCCAGCAGCGGCGGGAGCACAGATACGCAGTATTTT. This sequence encodes CASSGGSTDTQYF. The gene calls are TRBV9 and TRBJ2-3; perhaps TRBD2 as D (5 bases). From germline, CDR1 is SGDLS and CDR2 YYNGEE. The CDR3 loop spans 13 amino acids. Trimming took 3 bases from V and 0 from J, leaving 5 bases between them. The entire variable domain, with the rest obtained from reference TRBV9 and TRBJ2-3, is as follows: DSGVTQTPKHLITATGQRVTLRCSPRSGDLSVYWYQQSLDQGLQFLIQYYNGEERAKGNILERFSAQQFPDLHSELNLSSLELGDSALYFCASSGGSTDTQYFGPGTRLTVL.

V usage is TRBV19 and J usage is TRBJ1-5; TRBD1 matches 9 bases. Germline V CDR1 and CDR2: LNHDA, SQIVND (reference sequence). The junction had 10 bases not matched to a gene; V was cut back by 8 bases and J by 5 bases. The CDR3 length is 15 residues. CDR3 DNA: TGTGCCAGTGGCCCCCCAGACAGGGGGTATCAGCCCCAGCATTTT. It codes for CASGPPDRGYQPQHF.

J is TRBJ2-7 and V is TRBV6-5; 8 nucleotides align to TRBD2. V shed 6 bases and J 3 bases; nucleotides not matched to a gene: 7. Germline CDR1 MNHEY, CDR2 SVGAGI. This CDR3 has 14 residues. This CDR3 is CASSGTRKDYEQYF. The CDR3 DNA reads TGTGCCAGCAGCGGGACTAGGAAGGACTACGAGCAGTACTTC.

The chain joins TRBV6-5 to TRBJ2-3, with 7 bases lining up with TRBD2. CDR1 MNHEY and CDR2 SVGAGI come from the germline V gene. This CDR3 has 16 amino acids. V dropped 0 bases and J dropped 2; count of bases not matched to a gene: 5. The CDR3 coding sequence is TGTGCCAGCAGTTACTCGGCTAGCGGACTCACAGATACGCAGTATTTT. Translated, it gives CASSYSASGLTDTQYF.

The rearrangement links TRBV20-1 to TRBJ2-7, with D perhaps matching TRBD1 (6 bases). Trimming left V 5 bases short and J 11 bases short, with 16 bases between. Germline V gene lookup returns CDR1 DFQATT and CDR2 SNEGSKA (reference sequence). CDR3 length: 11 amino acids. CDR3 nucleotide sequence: TGCAGTGCTCTAACAGGGAGACAAGAGTACGTC. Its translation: CSALTGRQEYV.

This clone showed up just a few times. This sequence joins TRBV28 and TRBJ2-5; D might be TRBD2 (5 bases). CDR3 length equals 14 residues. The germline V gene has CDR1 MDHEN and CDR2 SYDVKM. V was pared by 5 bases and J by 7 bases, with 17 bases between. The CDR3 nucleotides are TGTGCCAGCAGTGAAACCGGACGTCGGGGGACCCAGTACTTC. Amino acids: CASSETGRRGTQYF.

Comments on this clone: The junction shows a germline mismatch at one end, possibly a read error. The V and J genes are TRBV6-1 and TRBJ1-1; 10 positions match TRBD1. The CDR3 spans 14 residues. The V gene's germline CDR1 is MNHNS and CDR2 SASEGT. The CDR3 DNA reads TGTGCCAGCAGGGAAGGACAGGGGGGAGGCGAAGCTTTCTTT. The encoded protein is CASREGQGGGEAFF.

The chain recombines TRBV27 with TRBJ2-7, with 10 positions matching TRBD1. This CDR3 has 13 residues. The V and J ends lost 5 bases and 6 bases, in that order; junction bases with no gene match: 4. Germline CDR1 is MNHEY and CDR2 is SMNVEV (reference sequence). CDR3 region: CASSRGQGSEQYV. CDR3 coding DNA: TGTGCCAGCAGTAGGGGACAGGGGTCCGAGCAGTACGTC.

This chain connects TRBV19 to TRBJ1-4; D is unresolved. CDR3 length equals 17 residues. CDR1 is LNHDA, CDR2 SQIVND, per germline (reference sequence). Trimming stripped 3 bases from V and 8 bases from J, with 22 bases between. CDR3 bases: TGTGCCAGTAGTATGGGTCGGGATCTGGACCCTAGGGAAAAACTGTTTTTT. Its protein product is CASSMGRDLDPREKLFF.

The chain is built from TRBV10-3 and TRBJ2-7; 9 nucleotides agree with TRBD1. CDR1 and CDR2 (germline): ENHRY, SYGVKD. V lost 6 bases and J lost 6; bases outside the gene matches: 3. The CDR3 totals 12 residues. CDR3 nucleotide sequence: TGTGCCATCAGCCAGGGACAGGGCGAGCAGTACGTC. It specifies CAISQGQGEQYV.

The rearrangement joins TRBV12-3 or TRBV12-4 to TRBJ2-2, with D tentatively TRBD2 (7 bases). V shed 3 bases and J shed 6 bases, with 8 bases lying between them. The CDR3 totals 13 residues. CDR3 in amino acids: CASSLGGPGELFF. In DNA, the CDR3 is TGTGCCAGCAGTTTGGGGGGGCCCGGGGAGCTGTTTTTT.

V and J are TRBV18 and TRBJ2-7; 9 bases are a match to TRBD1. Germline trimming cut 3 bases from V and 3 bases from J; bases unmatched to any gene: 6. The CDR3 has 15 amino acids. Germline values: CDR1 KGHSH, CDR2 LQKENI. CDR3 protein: CASSPTGTGIYEQYF. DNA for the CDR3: TGTGCCAGCTCACCGACCGGGACAGGGATCTACGAGCAGTACTTC.

The CDR3 coding sequence is TGCGCCAGCAGCTTGCTAGCGGGAGGGCCCCTTGAGCAGTTCTTC. Its translation is CASSLLAGGPLEQFF. This sequence joins TRBV5-1 and TRBJ2-1; TRBD2 matches 12 bases. Trimming cost V 1 base and J 9 bases; bases outside gene matches: 5. The CDR3 contains 15 residues. The germline gives CDR1 SGHRS, CDR2 YFSETQ.

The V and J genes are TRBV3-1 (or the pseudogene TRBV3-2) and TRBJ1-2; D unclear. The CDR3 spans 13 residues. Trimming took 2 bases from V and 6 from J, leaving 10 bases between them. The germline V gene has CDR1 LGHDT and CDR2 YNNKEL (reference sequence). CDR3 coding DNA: TGTGCCAGCAGCCAAAGTTTGAGAAATGGCTACACCTTC. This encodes CASSQSLRNGYTF.

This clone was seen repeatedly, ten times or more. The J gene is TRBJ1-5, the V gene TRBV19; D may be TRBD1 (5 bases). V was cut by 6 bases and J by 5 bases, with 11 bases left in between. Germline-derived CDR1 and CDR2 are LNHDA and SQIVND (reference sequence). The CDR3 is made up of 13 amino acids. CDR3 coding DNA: TGTGCCAGTAGGGGGCAGTGGGATCAGCCCCAGCATTTT. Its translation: CASRGQWDQPQHF.

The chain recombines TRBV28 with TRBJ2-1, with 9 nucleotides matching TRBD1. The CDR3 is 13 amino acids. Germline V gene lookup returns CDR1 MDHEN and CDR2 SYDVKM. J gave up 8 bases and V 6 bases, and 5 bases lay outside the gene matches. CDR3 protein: CASRATGGDEQFF. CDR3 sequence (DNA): TGTGCCAGCAGGGCTACAGGGGGCGATGAGCAGTTCTTC.

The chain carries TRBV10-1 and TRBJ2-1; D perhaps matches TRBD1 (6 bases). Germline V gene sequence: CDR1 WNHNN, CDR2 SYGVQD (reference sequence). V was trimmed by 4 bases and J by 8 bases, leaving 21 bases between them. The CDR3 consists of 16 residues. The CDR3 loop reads CASSGGRTVLQYEQFF. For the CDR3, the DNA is TGCGCCAGCAGTGGGGGACGGACAGTCCTACAATATGAGCAGTTCTTC.

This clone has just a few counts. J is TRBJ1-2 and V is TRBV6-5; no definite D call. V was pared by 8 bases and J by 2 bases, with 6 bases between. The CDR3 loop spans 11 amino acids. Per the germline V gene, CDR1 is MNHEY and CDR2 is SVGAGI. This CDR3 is CASGQNYGYTF. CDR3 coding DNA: TGTGCCAGCGGGCAGAACTATGGCTACACCTTC.

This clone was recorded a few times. CDR3 sequence: CASSVGGGGETQYF. The CDR3 DNA reads TGTGCCAGCAGCGTAGGAGGGGGCGGGGAGACCCAGTACTTC. The V and J genes are TRBV9 and TRBJ2-5; 7 bases map to TRBD1. CDR3 length: 14 residues. With 0 bases clipped from V and 5 bases from J, the junction kept 4 bases outside the gene matches. Germline assignment: CDR1 SGDLS and CDR2 YYNGEE.

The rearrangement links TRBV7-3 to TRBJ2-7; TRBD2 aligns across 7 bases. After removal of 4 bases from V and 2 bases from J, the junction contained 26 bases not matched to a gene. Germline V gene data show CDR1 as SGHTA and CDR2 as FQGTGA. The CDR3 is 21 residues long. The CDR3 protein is CASSSFTCGGSILETTYEQYV. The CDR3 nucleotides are TGTGCCAGCAGCTCGTTTACATGCGGCGGGAGTATTTTAGAGACTACCTACGAGCAGTACGTC.

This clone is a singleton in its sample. The CDR3 loop reads CASSLSLAGGPEETQYF. The DNA of the CDR3 is TGTGCCAGCAGTTTATCTCTAGCGGGAGGGCCAGAGGAGACCCAGTACTTC. The chain recombines TRBV28 with TRBJ2-5, with TRBD2 identical over 12 bases. CDR1 is MDHEN and CDR2 is SYDVKM in the germline V gene. The CDR3 is made up of 17 amino acids. Trimming cost V 1 base and J 5 bases; bases outside gene matches: 8. Filled out from reference TRBV28 and TRBJ2-5, the complete variable domain reads DVKVTQSSRYLVKRTGEKVFLECVQDMDHENMFWYRQDPGLGLRLIYFSYDVKMKEKGDIPEGYSVSREKKERFSLILESASTNQTSMYLCASSLSLAGGPEETQYFGPGTRLLVL.

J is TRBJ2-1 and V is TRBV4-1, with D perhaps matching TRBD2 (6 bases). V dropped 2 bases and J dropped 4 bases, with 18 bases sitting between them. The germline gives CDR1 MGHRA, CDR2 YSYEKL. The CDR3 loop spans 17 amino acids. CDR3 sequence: CASSQSLGSGVYNEQFF. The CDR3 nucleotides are TGCGCCAGCAGCCAATCCCTCGGTAGCGGAGTTTACAATGAGCAGTTCTTC.

The CDR3 region has the DNA TGTGCCAGCAGCCCAAGTGGGAAGACAGGGGAGACTGAAGCTTTCTTT. Protein: CASSPSGKTGETEAFF. This rearrangement joins TRBV7-6 to TRBJ1-1, with TRBD1 matching over 8 bases. Germline trimming cut 5 bases from V and 5 bases from J; bases unmatched to any gene: 13. This CDR3 is built from 16 residues. The V gene's germline CDR1 is SGHVS and CDR2 FNYEAQ.

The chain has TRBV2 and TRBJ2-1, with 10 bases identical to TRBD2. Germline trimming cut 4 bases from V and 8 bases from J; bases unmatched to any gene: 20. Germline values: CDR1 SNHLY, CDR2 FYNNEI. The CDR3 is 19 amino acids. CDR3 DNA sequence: TGTGCCAGCAGTGGGACCCTCGGCTTAGCGGGAGGTTACACCGATGAGCAGTTCTTC. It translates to CASSGTLGLAGGYTDEQFF.